This T cell receptor beta chain stems from a study of immune heterogeneity within non-small cell lung tumors (dated 2018 in TCRdb). In terms of the full investigation: By histology, a few squamous cell carcinomas, 10 to 11 non-squamous carcinomas and 1 tumor not otherwise specified were included. TCR repertoire analysis included 57 tumor loci from about 16 patients, whereas transcriptome data included only around 44 loci from 12 patients. To examine intratumoral immune heterogeneity, the study used whole-exome sequencing, RNA-seq and TCR beta repertoire sequencing on multiple spatially distinct regions of each NSCLC tumor. Binding of neoantigens to the HLA alleles of each patient was predicted with netMHCpan-3.0 for mutant peptides of 8 to 11 amino acids.

In its sample, this clonotype was seen once. Its antigen has not been determined. No qualities accompany the bases; no much larger clone lies one base away. One read provides weak support. What the authors observed across the whole study: Local tumor mutational burden and local T-cell repertoire clonality had a statistically significant but moderate positive correlation (R approximately 0.34). For the most part, high-frequency TCR beta clonotypes differed from one individual patient to another. Within a patient, the same dominant CDR3B clonotypes appeared at multiple loci, but different tumor locations also contained unique high-frequency clones.

The TCR template was genomic DNA extracted from bulk tumor tissue, and 600 ng of gDNA was amplified for each sample. During surgery, multiple biopsies were taken from each primary tumor and placed as far apart as possible within the tumor mass. Patients in the study cohort, which was described as untreated, were newly diagnosed NSCLC cases going through curative surgery. The samples came from about 16 patients with newly diagnosed non-small cell lung cancer who were having surgery intended to be curative. Two independent pathologists examined the resected tumor masses. Only DNA and RNA samples of high quality went on to sequencing. The TCR beta CDR3 region was amplified with a multiplex PCR system, in which a first round of 10 cycles was run using 32 V-gene forward and 13 J-gene reverse primers. First-round PCR used a QIAGEN Multiplex PCR Kit, and primer sequences were filed in Chinese patent CN105087789A. Illumina universal primers were attached in a second round of PCR run with the Phusion High-Fidelity PCR Kit. Paired-end sequencing of TCR libraries was carried out on the Illumina HiSeq X Ten platform at a read length of 151 bp. As for the original processing: Cutadapt removed reads without multiplex PCR primers, PEAR merged read pairs, and MiXCR with default settings called CDR3 regions. Repertoire diversity used Shannon entropy, and clonality was computed as one minus Shannon entropy divided by ln of productive unique sequence count. Dominant or high-frequency T-cell clones were defined as clonotypes at frequencies of at least 0.5%. TCRdb itself trimmed the public reads at Q25 with fastp, ran MiXCR and retained productive beta chains. Rows are combined by CDR3 protein, so each entry shows the most common genes and DNA. The V and J calls and clone size come from TCRdb's table, not from the authors' own analysis. A total of under 25,000 distinct CDR3 sequences appear in this sample, 25% to 35% of them only once. The leading ten clones occupy around 3.9% of the sample.

The sequencing sample was made of lung tumor tissue. This TCR derives from a man aged 35 to 55 with non-small cell lung cancer.

The CDR3 amino acid sequence is: CASSSRGKQFF. DNA sequence: TGTGCCAGCAGTTCCCGCGGGAAGCAGTTCTTC. This receptor chain uses TRBV6-5 and TRBJ2-1, and the D gene may be TRBD2, 6 bases matching. Taken from cysteine to phenylalanine, the CDR3 has 11 residues. Only CDR3 DNA remains: 33 bases, in frame from the first base. CDR1 MNHEY and CDR2 SVGAGI are derived from the germline V gene. V is clipped by 4 bases and J by 11 bases, and the sequence between their germline boundaries is 9 bases long.